This T cell receptor beta chain was found in a study of blood T cell repertoires in COVID-19. The wider study: Spain, Italy and the United States supplied samples that represented acute and convalescent COVID-19. Sources were T cells, B-cell-depleted T cells, or PBMCs; the material itself was cDNA or gDNA.

How the authors handled the data: By means of reference gene primer amplification, nucleated cell counts were estimated. The assay was immunoSEQ multiplex PCR, and TCRdb's table has in-frame clones only and misses some. That table supplies the V and J calls and clone size; D and trimming were determined from the DNA. The repertoire has some 150,000 clones, about four fifths of them found once; the top ten carry approximately 5.8%. This CDR3 region has 15 residues. The germline CDR1 and CDR2 sequences are KGHSH and LQKENI. Deletions cut 6 bases from V and 7 bases from J, with 18 bases between. This clonotype was obtained from a human donor in a cohort sampled during active COVID-19. The genes are TRBV18 and TRBJ2-2, with D perhaps matching TRBD1 (6 bases). The source material was peripheral blood. CDR3 DNA sequence: TGTGCCAGCTCCCGTAGGACAGAACCAAGCGGGGAGCTGTTTTTT. Amino acid sequence: CASSRRTEPSGELFF.